Each of the 21 T cell receptor beta chains below was sequenced from the same sample in a study of T cells in localized non-small cell lung cancer. Profiling relied on immunoSEQ multiplex PCR, and the TCRdb table lists in-frame clones only, not all of them. Among about 59,000 clones, approximately 90% were seen once, and the ten largest hold 20% to 25%. The specimen was peripheral blood, collected before any cancer treatment. Receptors were obtained from a man aged 40-75 years with stage I squamous cell lung carcinoma.

CDR3 coding DNA: TGCGCCAGCAGCTTTCAGCTAACGGAGACGGGTGAGCAGTTCTTC. Its protein product is CASSFQLTETGEQFF. This sequence joins TRBV5-1 and TRBJ2-1; D gene ambiguous. CDR1 is SGHRS, CDR2 YFSETQ, per germline. Trimming removed 2 bases from V and 9 bases from J, with 18 bases in between. The CDR3 length is 15 residues.

The chain links TRBV28 to TRBJ1-3; D not certain. The germline V gene has CDR1 MDHEN and CDR2 SYDVKM. Trimming left V 6 bases short and J 9 bases short, with 15 bases between. The CDR3 totals 13 residues. The CDR3 loop is CASRSQSRSTIYF. The CDR3 region has the DNA TGTGCCAGCAGGTCACAATCCCGGTCCACCATATATTTT.

The gene calls are TRBV5-5 and TRBJ2-1, with a tentative D call TRBD2 (5 bases). CDR3 length: 17 residues. V was clipped by 5 bases and J by 0 bases, with 18 bases between them. Germline CDR1 is SGHKS and CDR2 is YYEKEE (reference sequence). CDR3 sequence: CASSVSRDTSSYNEQFF. The CDR3 DNA is TGTGCCAGCAGTGTCTCCCGGGATACCAGCTCCTACAATGAGCAGTTCTTC. The full variable domain, its missing parts supplied by reference TRBV5-5 and TRBJ2-1, is DAGVTQSPTHLIKTRGQQVTLRCSPISGHKSVSWYQQVLGQGPQFIFQYYEKEERGRGNFPDRFSARQFPNYSSELNVNALLLGDSALYLCASSVSRDTSSYNEQFFGPGTRLTVL.

This clone has just a few counts. The chain is built from TRBV28 and TRBJ2-2, with 9 bases lining up with TRBD2. The CDR3 totals 17 residues. Germline V gene data show CDR1 as MDHEN and CDR2 as SYDVKM. Trimming took 1 base from V and 2 from J; bases not matched to a gene: 5. The CDR3 loop is CASSLLGGRENTGELFF. DNA of the CDR3: TGTGCCAGCAGTTTATTAGGCGGGAGGGAAAACACCGGGGAGCTGTTTTTT. The full variable domain, with the rest looked up from reference TRBV28 and TRBJ2-2, is DVKVTQSSRYLVKRTGEKVFLECVQDMDHENMFWYRQDPGLGLRLIYFSYDVKMKEKGDIPEGYSVSREKKERFSLILESASTNQTSMYLCASSLLGGRENTGELFFGEGSRLTVL.

This chain joins TRBV28 and TRBJ2-1; the D gene is possibly TRBD1 (6 bases). Trimming took 1 base from V and 9 from J, leaving 16 bases between them. The CDR3 totals 15 residues. Per germline, CDR1 MDHEN and CDR2 SYDVKM. The CDR3: CASSLLQGVKSEQFF. CDR3 bases: TGTGCCAGCAGTTTATTACAGGGAGTGAAGAGTGAGCAGTTCTTC. Supplemented by reference TRBV28 and TRBJ2-1, the full variable domain reads DVKVTQSSRYLVKRTGEKVFLECVQDMDHENMFWYRQDPGLGLRLIYFSYDVKMKEKGDIPEGYSVSREKKERFSLILESASTNQTSMYLCASSLLQGVKSEQFFGPGTRLTVL.

The CDR3 nucleotides read TGTGCCAGTAGTATAGTTCCCCCTTTGGCGGGAGGTTTTGAGACCCAGTACTTC. Protein: CASSIVPPLAGGFETQYF. The rearrangement joins TRBV19 to TRBJ2-5, with 8 bases matching TRBD2. V lost 1 base to trimming and J lost 5 bases; unmatched junction nucleotides: 15. The CDR3 runs 18 residues. The germline gives CDR1 LNHDA, CDR2 SQIVND (reference sequence).

This chain joins TRBV6-6 and TRBJ2-7, with 11 bases aligning to TRBD2. This CDR3 has 15 residues. V lost 6 bases and J lost 4; bases outside the gene matches: 8. CDR1 MNHNY and CDR2 SVGAGI come from the germline V gene (reference sequence). CDR3 coding DNA: TGTGCCAGCAGACCTCAGGGACTAGCGGCGTACGAGCAGTACTTC. Translated: CASRPQGLAAYEQYF.

This sequence joins TRBV11-2 and TRBJ2-7, with TRBD2 matching 11 bases. V was clipped by 2 bases and J by 0 bases; unmatched bases: 9. This CDR3 comprises 18 residues. Germline V gene lookup returns CDR1 SGHAT and CDR2 FQNNGV. The chain's CDR3 is CASSLRLGTSGSSYEQYF. The CDR3 nucleotides read TGTGCCAGCAGCTTACGGCTTGGGACTAGCGGCAGCTCCTACGAGCAGTACTTC.

The chain has TRBV15 and TRBJ2-7; D is possibly TRBD1 (5 bases). The CDR3 length is 15 residues. V was trimmed by 0 bases and J by 2 bases, leaving 11 bases between them. CDR1 LNHNV and CDR2 YYDKDF come from the germline V gene (reference sequence). The CDR3: CATSRDGQGAYEQYF. The CDR3 nucleotides are TGTGCCACCAGCAGAGATGGGCAGGGCGCCTACGAGCAGTACTTC. Full variable domain (rest looked up from reference TRBV15 and TRBJ2-7): DAMVIQNPRYQVTQFGKPVTLSCSQTLNHNVMYWYQQKSSQAPKLLFHYYDKDFNNEADTPDNFQSRRPNTSFCFLDIRSPGLGDTAMYLCATSRDGQGAYEQYFGPGTRLTVT.

This clone was seen repeatedly, ten times or more. The J gene is TRBJ1-4, the V gene TRBV29-1; D is possibly TRBD1 (6 bases). This CDR3 contains 14 residues. V was pared by 3 bases and J by 7 bases, with 15 bases between. CDR1 is SQVTM, CDR2 ANQGSEA, per germline. CDR3 sequence: CSVETGGPGEKLFF. CDR3 nucleotide sequence: TGCAGCGTTGAGACGGGGGGGCCAGGTGAAAAACTGTTTTTT. Using reference TRBV29-1 and TRBJ1-4 for the parts outside the CDR3, the full variable domain is SAVISQKPSRDICQRGTSLTIQCQVDSQVTMMFWYRQQPGQSLTLIATANQGSEATYESGFVIDKFPISRPNLTFSTLTVSNMSPEDSSIYLCSVETGGPGEKLFFGSGTQLSVL.

The J gene is TRBJ1-1, the V gene TRBV7-3; 10 positions agree with TRBD1. The CDR3 length is 14 residues. Germline V gene lookup returns CDR1 SGHTA and CDR2 FQGTGA. J lost 5 bases, V lost 4 bases, and 4 bases had no gene match. The CDR3 loop reads CASSSGGQGTEAFF. CDR3 DNA sequence: TGTGCCAGCAGCTCTGGGGGACAGGGGACTGAAGCTTTCTTT.

This sequence joins TRBV5-4 and TRBJ1-4; D possibly corresponds to TRBD1 (5 bases). Germline V lookup: CDR1 SGHNT, CDR2 YYREEE (reference sequence). This CDR3 is built from 15 residues. V lost 4 bases to trimming and J lost 8 bases, with 18 bases between them. The CDR3 DNA is TGTGCCAGCAGCCAAGATCCCAGGGTAGAGGAAAAACTGTTTTTT. Residues: CASSQDPRVEEKLFF.

The V gene is TRBV15, the J gene TRBJ2-2; D call uncertain. Germline-derived CDR1 and CDR2 are LNHNV and YYDKDF (reference sequence). The CDR3 has 17 amino acids. The V end lost 0 bases, the J end lost 0 bases, and 11 bases lay between the germline ends. The CDR3 coding sequence is TGTGCCACCAGCAGAGATCACAGAGGCGCGAACACCGGGGAGCTGTTTTTT. The encoded protein is CATSRDHRGANTGELFF. Full variable domain (remainder filled in from reference TRBV15 and TRBJ2-2): DAMVIQNPRYQVTQFGKPVTLSCSQTLNHNVMYWYQQKSSQAPKLLFHYYDKDFNNEADTPDNFQSRRPNTSFCFLDIRSPGLGDTAMYLCATSRDHRGANTGELFFGEGSRLTVL.

V is TRBV6-5 and J is TRBJ1-2; 8 bases align to TRBD1. Germline values: CDR1 MNHEY, CDR2 SVGAGI. The CDR3 covers 13 residues. The V and J ends lost 7 bases and 5 bases, in that order; junction bases with no gene match: 6. CDR3 loop: CASKAGGNYGYTF. In nucleotides, the CDR3 is TGTGCCAGCAAGGCAGGGGGCAATTATGGCTACACCTTC.

The genes are TRBV9 and TRBJ2-3; 7 bases fit TRBD2. In germline, CDR1 is SGDLS, CDR2 YYNGEE. CDR3 size: 14 residues. The V segment lost 3 bases and the J segment 5 bases; nucleotides outside the gene matches: 6. The chain's CDR3 is CASSASGKQDTQYF. In DNA form, the CDR3 reads TGTGCCAGCAGCGCGAGCGGGAAGCAAGATACGCAGTATTTT.

This rearrangement joins TRBV30 to TRBJ2-2; D not certain. CDR1 is GTSNPN and CDR2 is SVGIG in the germline V gene (reference sequence). CDR3 length: 15 residues. Trimming cost V 2 bases and J 5 bases, with 15 bases left between them. CDR3 nucleotide sequence: TGTGCCTGGAGTTACCGTTTAGACGGAACCGGGGAGCTGTTTTTT. It is translated as CAWSYRLDGTGELFF.

The chain employs TRBV28 and TRBJ2-7; D unresolved. Looked up from germline, CDR1 is MDHEN and CDR2 is SYDVKM. V was trimmed by 2 bases and J by 6 bases, leaving 8 bases between them. The CDR3 sequence is 12 residues long. In DNA form, the CDR3 reads TGTGCCAGCAGTTTAGAGTTCTCCGAGCAGTACTTC. Its translation is CASSLEFSEQYF.

V usage is TRBV6-6 and J usage is TRBJ1-2; D not resolved. CDR3 length: 15 residues. Germline values: CDR1 MNHNY, CDR2 SVGAGI (reference sequence). V was clipped by 7 bases and J by 1 base, with 16 bases between them. CDR3 sequence reads: CASTMDRSVNYGYTF. In nucleotides, the CDR3 is TGTGCCAGCACAATGGACCGAAGCGTTAACTATGGCTACACCTTC.

J is TRBJ1-2 and V is TRBV5-8, with a possible D match to TRBD1 (6 bases). The CDR3 sequence is 13 residues long. CDR1 and CDR2 (germline): SGHTS, YDEGEE. Trimming shortened V by 4 bases and J by 8 bases, and 15 bases separated the two germline ends. The CDR3 region has the DNA TGTGCCAGCAGCCTACAGGGAACCTACGGCTACACCTTC. Translated, it gives CASSLQGTYGYTF.

This clone was observed a few times. The chain has TRBV7-2 and TRBJ1-5, with D tentatively TRBD1 (6 bases). Looked up from germline, CDR1 is SGHTA and CDR2 is FQGNSA. CDR3 length: 14 amino acids. V dropped 5 bases and J dropped 5 bases, with 13 bases sitting between them. For the CDR3, the DNA is TGTGCCAGCAGCCGCCGGGACACCGATCAGCCCCAGCATTTT. Its translation: CASSRRDTDQPQHF.

The chain recombines TRBV2 with TRBJ1-5; D is unclear. V lost 2 bases to trimming and J lost 9 bases, with 14 bases between them. The length of the CDR3 is 14 residues. Germline CDR1 reads SNHLY; CDR2 reads FYNNEI. The CDR3 bases are TGTGCCAGCAGTGAATCGGGCGGCTCGGGGCCCCAGCATTTT. Its translation: CASSESGGSGPQHF.